Each of the 14 T cell receptor beta chains below was sequenced from the same sample in a study of identical twins. TCRdb recomputed calls from the 5' RACE reads with MiXCR, one row per CDR3 protein. The sample lists about 250,000 distinct CDR3 sequences; around 15% were seen once. The material sequenced was memory (CD45RO+) T cells sorted from blood. The receptors stem from a woman aged 18-29 years in good health.

This chain uses TRBV14 with TRBJ2-5; weak D call: TRBD2 (5 bases). Trimming took off 1 base at V and 2 bases at J, with 17 bases between the two ends. Germline V lookup: CDR1 SGHDN, CDR2 FVKESK. CDR3 size: 17 residues. The DNA of the CDR3 is TGTGCCAGCAGCCAAGTTGAGGGAGTCATCCTTCAAGAGACCCAGTACTTC. This encodes CASSQVEGVILQETQYF.

This rearrangement joins TRBV5-1 to TRBJ2-1, with 9 positions matching TRBD2. Looked up from germline, CDR1 is SGHRS and CDR2 is YFSETQ. After removal of 4 bases from V and 3 bases from J, the junction contained 5 bases not matched to a gene. There are 15 residues in the CDR3. In DNA form, the CDR3 reads TGCGCCAGCAGCCTACAAGCGGGGGGCTACAATGAGCAGTTCTTC. Its translation: CASSLQAGGYNEQFF.

This clonotype occurred many times. The chain combines TRBV12-3 or TRBV12-4 with TRBJ2-4; D is unclear. CDR3 length equals 13 residues. V was trimmed by 3 bases and J by 13 bases, leaving 16 bases between them. Here the CDR3 reads CASSFPGPQRQYF. The CDR3 nucleotides are TGTGCCAGCAGTTTTCCGGGCCCTCAAAGACAGTACTTC.

Points on this clonotype: This may arise from a read error, as a much more abundant clone is one base away. J is TRBJ2-2 and V is TRBV19; 9 bases map to TRBD2. The ends lost 4 bases at V and 2 bases at J; junction bases unmatched: 8. This CDR3 has 17 amino acids. Germline V gene sequence: CDR1 LNHDA, CDR2 SQIVND (reference sequence). CDR3 sequence: CASSTRLAEKNTGELFF. Written as DNA, the CDR3 is TGTGCCAGTAGTACCCGACTAGCGGAAAAAAACACCGGGGAGCTGTTTTTT.

This clonotype was picked up many times. The chain joins TRBV10-2 to TRBJ2-1, with D possibly called TRBD1 or TRBD2 (6 bases each). This CDR3 is built from 13 residues. Germline V gene data show CDR1 as WSHSY and CDR2 as SAAADI. V lost 7 bases and J lost 9, with 16 bases in between. For the CDR3, the DNA is TGCGCCAGCAACAGACAGGTGCGGGGTGAGCAGTTCTTC. Protein: CASNRQVRGEQFF.

The rearrangement uses TRBV7-6 and TRBJ2-7; 7 bases agree with TRBD1. The CDR3 runs to 14 residues. CDR1 SGHVS and CDR2 FNYEAQ come from the germline V gene. V lost 4 bases and J lost 1; bases outside the gene matches: 4. The CDR3: CASSSGTVSYEQYF. For the CDR3, the DNA is TGTGCCAGCAGCTCCGGGACAGTTTCCTACGAGCAGTACTTC.

There are a few counts of this clonotype. This chain joins TRBV20-1 and TRBJ1-2; the match to TRBD1 covers 9 bases. Germline V lookup: CDR1 DFQATT, CDR2 SNEGSKA (reference sequence). The V and J ends lost 3 bases and 8 bases, in that order; junction bases with no gene match: 10. This CDR3 is built from 14 residues. CDR3 sequence reads: CSARIPGQGSGYTF. The DNA of the CDR3 is TGCAGTGCTAGGATCCCGGGACAGGGATCGGGCTACACCTTC.

V gene TRBV20-1 combines with J gene TRBJ1-2, with D hard to call. The CDR3 consists of 15 residues. Per the germline V gene, CDR1 is DFQATT and CDR2 is SNEGSKA (reference sequence). V was clipped by 1 base and J by 1 base, with 13 bases between them. CDR3 sequence reads: CSARGAWEINYGYTF. The CDR3 region has the DNA TGCAGTGCTAGAGGGGCGTGGGAAATTAACTATGGCTACACCTTC.

The chain carries TRBV20-1 and TRBJ2-3, with 11 bases matching TRBD2. J was trimmed by 2 bases and V by 1 base; bases with no gene match: 8. The CDR3 covers 17 residues. Germline CDR1 and CDR2: DFQATT and SNEGSKA (reference sequence). This CDR3 reads CSARGLAGRGFTDTQYF. CDR3 in DNA: TGCAGTGCTAGAGGACTAGCGGGGAGAGGGTTCACAGATACGCAGTATTTT.

This clonotype appeared many times. The chain is built from TRBV7-2 and TRBJ2-3; D uncertain. This CDR3 contains 14 residues. The V end lost 1 base, the J end lost 9 bases, and 14 bases lay between the germline ends. Germline V lookup: CDR1 SGHTA, CDR2 FQGNSA. The CDR3: CASSLVNGQGTQYF. The CDR3 nucleotides read TGTGCCAGCAGCTTAGTCAACGGGCAAGGGACGCAGTATTTT.

This clonotype was picked up a small number of times. This chain connects TRBV29-1 to TRBJ1-4, with TRBD1 matching 7 bases. CDR1 is SQVTM, CDR2 ANQGSEA, per germline. The CDR3 totals 14 residues. With V trimmed by 3 bases and J by 3 bases, 4 bases remained unmatched. The CDR3 sequence is CSVDTGEANEKLFF. CDR3 sequence (DNA): TGCAGCGTTGATACAGGGGAGGCTAATGAAAAACTGTTTTTT.

This clonotype came up a few times. The chain has TRBV20-1 and TRBJ2-3, with D tentatively TRBD1 (5 bases). This CDR3 region has 15 residues. The V gene lost 3 bases and the J gene lost 4 bases, with 17 bases spanning the gap. Germline CDR1 DFQATT, CDR2 SNEGSKA (reference sequence). The CDR3 nucleotides are TGCAGTGCTAGTGGGCCAGGGTGGCTCCCAGATACGCAGTATTTT. This gives the protein CSASGPGWLPDTQYF.

In this sample, this clonotype turned up many times. The chain links TRBV5-1 to TRBJ2-3, with a possible D match to TRBD1 (5 bases). The CDR3 length is 13 residues. V gave up 5 bases and J gave up 4 bases, with 11 bases separating them. CDR1 SGHRS and CDR2 YFSETQ come from the germline V gene. Written as DNA, the CDR3 is TGCGCCAGCAGTGGGCAGGGCGCAGATACGCAGTATTTT. Translating gives CASSGQGADTQYF.

This clonotype has just a few counts. The rearrangement joins TRBV20-1 to TRBJ2-7; 8 nucleotides line up with TRBD2. The CDR3 is 15 residues long. The V gene's germline CDR1 is DFQATT and CDR2 SNEGSKA (reference sequence). The V and J ends lost 4 bases and 0 bases, in that order; junction bases with no gene match: 8. The CDR3 DNA sequence: TGCAGTGCTACTCTAGCGGGTCGTAGCTCCTACGAGCAGTACTTC. Protein product: CSATLAGRSSYEQYF.